These 28 T cell receptor beta chains came from one sample sequenced in a study of shared T cell receptors in the human thymus. Clones were read by immunoSEQ multiplex PCR, and TCRdb kept only the in-frame ones, dropping some. The sample has roughly 710,000 clones; roughly 88% are singletons. These data also formed part of another study, on human thymus T cells.

The sample was thymocytes. The receptor set was obtained from a girl in the first two years of life with a congenital heart defect.

The CDR3 DNA sequence: TGTGCCATCAGTCCTGCGGAAGGGTCTGACAGGGGTCCTTTCTCCTACAATGAGCAGTTCTTC. This sequence encodes CAISPAEGSDRGPFSYNEQFF. The rearrangement links TRBV10-3 to TRBJ2-1, with 8 bases that match TRBD1. Germline V gives CDR1 ENHRY, CDR2 SYGVKD. The CDR3 loop spans 21 amino acids. V trimming: 5 bases; J trimming: 0 bases; junction bases outside the gene matches: 21.

The chain couples TRBV6-5 to TRBJ1-2, with a tentative D call TRBD1 (6 bases). Looked up from germline, CDR1 is MNHEY and CDR2 is SVGAGI. V lost 8 bases and J 3 bases, leaving 16 bases between the germline ends. CDR3 length equals 14 residues. CDR3 in amino acids: CASCPKGVYYGYTF. In nucleotides, the CDR3 is TGTGCCAGCTGCCCTAAGGGGGTGTACTATGGCTACACCTTC.

The CDR3 DNA reads TGCACCAGCAGCCAACGGAGGAGCTATGGCTACACCTTC. This codes for CTSSQRRSYGYTF. This chain connects TRBV1 to TRBJ1-2. TRBV1 is designated a pseudogene. The CDR3 consists of 13 residues.

This chain joins TRBV7-2 and TRBJ2-5; weak D call: TRBD2 (5 bases). CDR1 SGHTA and CDR2 FQGNSA come from the germline V gene. V lost 4 bases and J 4 bases, leaving 22 bases between the germline ends. CDR3 size: 17 residues. The CDR3 loop is CASSSLRRSGPRETQYF. CDR3 bases: TGTGCCAGCAGCTCCCTGAGAAGAAGCGGACCACGAGAGACCCAGTACTTC.

V is TRBV6-5 and J is TRBJ1-1, with D perhaps TRBD1 (5 bases). The V end was cut by 6 bases, the J end by 9 bases, with 20 bases between. The germline gives CDR1 MNHEY, CDR2 SVGAGI. The length of the CDR3 is 14 residues. CDR3 in amino acids: CASRSHSYDSQAFF. In DNA form, the CDR3 reads TGTGCCAGCAGATCCCACTCATACGACAGTCAAGCTTTCTTT.

The chain uses TRBV19 and TRBJ2-3; perhaps TRBD2 as D (5 bases). Germline V gene lookup returns CDR1 LNHDA and CDR2 SQIVND (reference sequence). V dropped 1 base and J dropped 0 bases, with 14 bases sitting between them. This CDR3 is built from 17 residues. CDR3: CASSIVWGWTSTDTQYF. The CDR3 nucleotides are TGTGCCAGTAGTATAGTGTGGGGATGGACTAGCACAGATACGCAGTATTTT.

CDR3 nucleotides: TGCGCCAGCAGCCAAGATTGGACAGGGAGGGATTCACCCCTCCACTTT. This codes for CASSQDWTGRDSPLHF. This chain joins TRBV4-1 and TRBJ1-6, with 8 bases identical to TRBD1. With V trimmed by 0 bases and J by 8 bases, 6 bases remained unmatched. This CDR3 contains 16 residues. Per germline, CDR1 MGHRA and CDR2 YSYEKL.

This clone was counted a single time. The chain carries TRBV18 and TRBJ1-2; 7 bases line up with TRBD1. The germline gives CDR1 KGHSH, CDR2 LQKENI. This CDR3 is built from 16 residues. V lost 2 bases to trimming and J lost 6 bases; unmatched junction nucleotides: 12. The CDR3 loop is CASSPKATGELHGYTF. CDR3 bases: TGTGCCAGCTCACCAAAAGCCACAGGGGAGCTACATGGCTACACCTTC.

This clone appeared once. The chain combines TRBV30 with TRBJ1-1, with a weak D call TRBD1 (5 bases). Per the germline V gene, CDR1 is GTSNPN and CDR2 is SVGIG (reference sequence). The CDR3 spans 15 residues. Trimming stripped 0 bases from V and 1 base from J, with 12 bases between. The CDR3 protein is CAWSVVGQKNTEAFF. The CDR3 coding sequence is TGTGCCTGGAGTGTAGTCGGACAAAAGAACACTGAAGCTTTCTTT.

The chain employs TRBV25-1 and TRBJ1-4, with a weak D call TRBD1 (5 bases). The CDR3 runs 16 residues. Germline V CDR1 and CDR2: MGHDK, SYGVNS. V dropped 7 bases and J dropped 0 bases, with 15 bases sitting between them. CDR3 sequence (DNA): TGTGCCAGCAAAGGCAGGGTGTCGGCAACTAATGAAAAACTGTTTTTT. This codes for CASKGRVSATNEKLFF.

The chain recombines TRBV16 with TRBJ1-5, with D possibly TRBD1 on 5 matching bases. The CDR3 spans 18 residues. The germline CDR1 and CDR2 sequences are KGHSY and FQNENV. Trimming removed 4 bases at V and 5 bases at J, with 24 bases between. CDR3 DNA: TGTGCCAGCAGCCCGCGCTATTGGGGCCGCAGTACCCATCAGCCCCAGCATTTT. Its translation is CASSPRYWGRSTHQPQHF.

This chain uses TRBV10-3 with TRBJ2-7; 14 bases align to TRBD2. Germline-derived CDR1 and CDR2 are ENHRY and SYGVKD. Trimming at V came to 3 bases and at J to 1 base, leaving 2 bases not matched to a gene. The length of the CDR3 is 16 residues. Written as DNA, the CDR3 is TGTGCCATCAGTGATGGGACTAGCGGGGGATCCTACGAGCAGTACTTC. This codes for CAISDGTSGGSYEQYF.

The V and J genes are TRBV6-6 and TRBJ1-6; 11 bases are a match to TRBD1. Germline CDR1 MNHNY, CDR2 SVGAGI (reference sequence). V lost 4 bases, J lost 8 bases, and 7 bases stayed unmatched. This CDR3 comprises 16 residues. The CDR3 DNA sequence: TGTGCCAGCAGTTTCGGGACAGGGGGTTTGTATTCACCCCTCCACTTT. Translated, it gives CASSFGTGGLYSPLHF.

On this clone itself: Other DNA sequences within the sample encode an identical CDR3. The CDR3 region is CASSLTGTQPQHF. The CDR3 DNA reads TGCGCCAGCAGCTTGACAGGGACTCAGCCCCAGCATTTT. The V and J genes are TRBV5-1 and TRBJ1-5; weak D call: TRBD1 (6 bases). The length of the CDR3 is 13 residues. With 1 base removed from V and 6 bases from J, the gap between germline ends came to 8 bases. Germline V lookup: CDR1 SGHRS, CDR2 YFSETQ.

The V and J genes are TRBV19 and TRBJ1-1; 9 positions agree with TRBD1. Germline CDR1 and CDR2: LNHDA and SQIVND (reference sequence). After removal of 2 bases from V and 4 bases from J, the junction contained 2 bases not matched to a gene. This CDR3 contains 14 residues. The CDR3 coding sequence is TGTGCCAGTAGTATAACAGGGGGCGTCACTGAAGCTTTCTTT. This codes for CASSITGGVTEAFF.

In its sample, this clone was seen once. The chain uses TRBV6-6 and TRBJ2-1; tentative D call: TRBD1 (7 bases). The CDR3 contains 15 residues. Trimming removed 7 bases from V and 2 bases from J, with 15 bases in between. Germline V gene data show CDR1 as MNHNY and CDR2 as SVGAGI (reference sequence). The CDR3 sequence: CASIGDSGPYNEQFF. Here the CDR3 DNA reads TGTGCCAGCATTGGGGACAGCGGGCCCTACAATGAGCAGTTCTTC.

The CDR3 reads CASSLSPGLSSNSGNTIYF. DNA of the CDR3: TGTGCCAGCAGCTTGTCACCGGGATTAAGTTCCAACTCTGGAAACACCATATATTTT. The chain recombines TRBV5-4 with TRBJ1-3; D is ambiguous. CDR3 length: 19 amino acids. V shed 1 base and J shed 0 bases, with 20 bases lying between them. The germline V gene encodes CDR1 SGHNT and CDR2 YYREEE (reference sequence).

The V call is TRBV5-1, the J call TRBJ1-6; D gene unclear. The CDR3 contains 14 residues. The germline V and J ends were trimmed by 7 bases and 3 bases, with 11 bases remaining between them. From germline, CDR1 is SGHRS and CDR2 YFSETQ. CDR3 sequence: CASSLGVYNSPLHF. CDR3 sequence (DNA): TGCGCCAGCTCACTCGGGGTCTATAATTCACCCCTCCACTTT.

The chain has TRBV25-1 and TRBJ2-2; D gene unclear. V lost 0 bases to trimming and J lost 5 bases, with 10 bases between them. This CDR3 comprises 15 residues. The germline gives CDR1 MGHDK, CDR2 SYGVNS. The CDR3 loop reads CASSEYGFRTGELFF. In nucleotides, the CDR3 is TGTGCCAGCAGTGAATATGGCTTCAGGACCGGGGAGCTGTTTTTT.

The chain recombines TRBV11-3 with TRBJ2-1; TRBD2 matches 7 bases. CDR3 length: 13 amino acids. V was clipped by 5 bases and J by 9 bases; unmatched bases: 7. Germline V CDR1 and CDR2: SGHNT, YENEEA. The CDR3 DNA sequence: TGTGCCAGCAGCACCTACACTAGCGTTGAGCAGTTCTTC. Translated, it gives CASSTYTSVEQFF.

The genes are TRBV6-1 and TRBJ1-3; no definite D call. The CDR3 runs 14 residues. Deletions cut 1 base from V and 0 bases from J, with 4 bases between. The V gene's germline CDR1 is MNHNS and CDR2 SASEGT. The CDR3 DNA follows: TGTGCCAGCAGTGAAGTCAGCTCTGGAAACACCATATATTTT. This gives the protein CASSEVSSGNTIYF.

This chain uses TRBV5-4 with TRBJ1-6; TRBD1 matches 7 bases. CDR3 length: 14 residues. With 5 bases clipped from V and 6 bases from J, the junction kept 5 bases outside the gene matches. Looked up from germline, CDR1 is SGHNT and CDR2 is YYREEE (reference sequence). CDR3: CASRPTGSNSPLHF. The CDR3 bases are TGTGCCAGCAGACCGACAGGGTCTAATTCACCCCTCCACTTT.

This chain joins TRBV6-5 and TRBJ1-5; 9 bases are a match to TRBD1. The germline gives CDR1 MNHEY, CDR2 SVGAGI. The CDR3 loop spans 15 amino acids. Losses at the gene ends were 5 bases for V and 5 bases for J; bases not matched to a gene: 7. CDR3 residues: CASSPLGQGHQPQHF. The CDR3 DNA sequence: TGTGCCAGCAGTCCCTTGGGACAGGGCCATCAGCCCCAGCATTTT.

The rearrangement uses TRBV2 and TRBJ2-7; D may be TRBD1 (7 bases). V lost 6 bases and J 3 bases, leaving 12 bases between the germline ends. The CDR3 contains 13 residues. The germline V gene has CDR1 SNHLY and CDR2 FYNNEI. In nucleotides, the CDR3 is TGTGCCAGCAGGGGCCAGGGGGGCTACGAGCAGTACTTC. Translation: CASRGQGGYEQYF.

As regards this clone: Other DNA sequences in the sample encode the same CDR3. The CDR3 reads CASSEGQKNTEAFF. In nucleotides, the CDR3 is TGTGCCAGCAGTGAGGGACAAAAGAACACTGAAGCTTTCTTT. The chain couples TRBV6-1 to TRBJ1-1, with D maybe TRBD1 (6 bases). This CDR3 comprises 14 residues. The V gene lost 3 bases and the J gene lost 1 base, with 9 bases spanning the gap. From germline, CDR1 is MNHNS and CDR2 SASEGT.

The genes are TRBV5-5 and TRBJ1-2; D is uncertain. Trimming took 0 bases from V and 0 from J, leaving 21 bases between them. The CDR3 is made up of 19 amino acids. Germline V gene sequence: CDR1 SGHKS, CDR2 YYEKEE (reference sequence). The CDR3 nucleotides read TGTGCCAGCAGCTTGGGCCCAACAGAAATAGGCTCAGCTAACTATGGCTACACCTTC. This gives the protein CASSLGPTEIGSANYGYTF.

The V and J genes are TRBV6-1 and TRBJ2-5, with D perhaps TRBD1 (5 bases). The CDR3 is made up of 17 amino acids. The germline V gene has CDR1 MNHNS and CDR2 SASEGT. V lost 0 bases and J lost 3, with 17 bases in between. The CDR3 DNA reads as TGTGCCAGCAGTGAAGCGCTTCCAGGGTCAACCAAAGAGACCCAGTACTTC. Protein product: CASSEALPGSTKETQYF.

The chain couples TRBV15 to TRBJ1-2; D is perhaps TRBD1 (5 bases). The CDR3 has 16 amino acids. Germline CDR1 LNHNV, CDR2 YYDKDF (reference sequence). Trimming left V 0 bases short and J 3 bases short, with 14 bases between. CDR3 amino acids: CATSREGRGTDYGYTF. The CDR3, as DNA: TGTGCCACCAGCAGAGAGGGCCGGGGGACGGACTATGGCTACACCTTC.